These 2 T cell receptor beta chains were sequenced from one sample in a study of T cells in Graves' hyperthyroidism and ophthalmopathy. Amplification of TCR beta CDR3 regions used RNA as the template. HTBI primers drove first-round RT-PCR of the TCR CDR3. TCRdb fed the multiplex PCR reads into MiXCR, producing one record per CDR3 protein. The table includes 450,000 to 650,000 distinct CDR3 sequences, about 14% detected once. The sample consisted of blood. The receptors come from a woman in her late teens or twenties with Graves' ophthalmopathy.

This clonotype was counted many times. The chain employs TRBV20-1 and TRBJ2-7, with 11 bases matching TRBD2. The CDR3 contains 13 residues. Germline V gene lookup returns CDR1 DFQATT and CDR2 SNEGSKA (reference sequence). After removal of 5 bases from V and 5 bases from J, the junction contained 5 bases not matched to a gene. The CDR3 DNA follows: TGCAGTGCTGAAACTAGCGGGAGTGACGAGCAGTACTTC. Translated: CSAETSGSDEQYF.

This clonotype showed up many times. The rearrangement joins TRBV27 to TRBJ2-1; 11 bases are shared with TRBD2. The V gene's germline CDR1 is MNHEY and CDR2 SMNVEV (reference sequence). The CDR3 is 15 residues long. The junction had 5 bases not matched to a gene; V was cut back by 4 bases and J by 6 bases. The CDR3 coding sequence is TGTGCCAGCAGTTCCGGGACTAGCGGAGGCAATGAGCAGTTCTTC. This translates into CASSSGTSGGNEQFF.